This T cell receptor (beta chain) was profiled in a study of blood T cell repertoires in COVID-19. Study as a whole: The origin of the acute and convalescent COVID-19 samples was the United States, Italy and Spain. PBMCs, B-cell-depleted T cells, or T cells were the source of the cDNA or gDNA that made up the material.

In the authors' methods: Estimated nucleated cell counts came from reference gene primer amplification. Method: immunoSEQ multiplex PCR; TCRdb's copy keeps in-frame clones and lacks some. The DNA gave D and trimming, while V, J and clone size come from that table. The sample shows over 100,000 clones, approximately 91% of them seen only once. This CDR3 is built from 13 residues. The germline gives CDR1 MGHRA, CDR2 YSYEKL. Trimming pared 4 bases from V and 4 bases from J, leaving 9 bases between. The receptor's source is a man between 18 and 29 years old with acute or convalescent COVID-19. Sequenced input: peripheral blood. V usage is TRBV4-1 and J usage is TRBJ2-3; no clear D. CDR3 amino acids: CASSLLLSDTQYF. The CDR3 DNA reads TGCGCCAGCAGCCTCTTACTGTCAGATACGCAGTATTTT.